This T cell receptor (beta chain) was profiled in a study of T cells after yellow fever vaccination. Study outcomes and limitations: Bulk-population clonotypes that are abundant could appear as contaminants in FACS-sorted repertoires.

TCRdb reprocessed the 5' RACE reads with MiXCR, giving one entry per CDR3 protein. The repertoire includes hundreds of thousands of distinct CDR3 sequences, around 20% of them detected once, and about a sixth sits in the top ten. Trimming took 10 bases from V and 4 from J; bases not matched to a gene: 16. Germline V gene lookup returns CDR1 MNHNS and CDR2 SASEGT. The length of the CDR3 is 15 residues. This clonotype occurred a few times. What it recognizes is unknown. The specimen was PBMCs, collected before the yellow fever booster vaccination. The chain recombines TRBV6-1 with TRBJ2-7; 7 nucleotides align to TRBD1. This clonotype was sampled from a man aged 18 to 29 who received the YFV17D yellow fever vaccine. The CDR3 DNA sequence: TGTGCCACCCTCCCCCGTGGGCAGGGGGAATACGAGCAGTACGTC. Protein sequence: CATLPRGQGEYEQYV.